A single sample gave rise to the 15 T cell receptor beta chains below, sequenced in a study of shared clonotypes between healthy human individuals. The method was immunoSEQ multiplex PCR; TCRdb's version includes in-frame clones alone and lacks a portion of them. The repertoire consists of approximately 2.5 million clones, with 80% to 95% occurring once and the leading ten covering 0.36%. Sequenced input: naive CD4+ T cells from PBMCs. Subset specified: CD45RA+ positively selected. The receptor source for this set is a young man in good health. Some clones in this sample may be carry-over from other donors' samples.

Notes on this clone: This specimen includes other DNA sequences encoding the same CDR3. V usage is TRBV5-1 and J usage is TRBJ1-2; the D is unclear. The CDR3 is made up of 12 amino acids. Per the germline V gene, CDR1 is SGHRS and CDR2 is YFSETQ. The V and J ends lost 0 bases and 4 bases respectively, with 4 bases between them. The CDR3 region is CASSLGAYGYTF. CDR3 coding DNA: TGCGCCAGCAGCTTGGGGGCCTATGGCTACACCTTC.

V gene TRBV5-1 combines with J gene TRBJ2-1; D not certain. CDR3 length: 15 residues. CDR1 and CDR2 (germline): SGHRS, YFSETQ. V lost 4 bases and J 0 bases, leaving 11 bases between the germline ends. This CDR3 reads CASSLGPASYNEQFF. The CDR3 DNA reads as TGCGCCAGCAGCCTGGGCCCCGCCTCCTACAATGAGCAGTTCTTC.

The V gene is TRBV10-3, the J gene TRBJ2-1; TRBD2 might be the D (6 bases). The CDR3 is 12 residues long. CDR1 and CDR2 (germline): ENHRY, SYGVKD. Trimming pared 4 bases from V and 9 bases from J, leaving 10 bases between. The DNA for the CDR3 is TGTGCCATCAGTGGATTAGCGGCTGAGCAGTTCTTC. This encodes CAISGLAAEQFF.

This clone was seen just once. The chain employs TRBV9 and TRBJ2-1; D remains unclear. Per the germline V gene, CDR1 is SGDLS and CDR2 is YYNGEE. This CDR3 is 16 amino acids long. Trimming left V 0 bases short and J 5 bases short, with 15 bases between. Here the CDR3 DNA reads TGTGCCAGCAGCGTAGCAGTCCTGGGCCTTAACAATGAGCAGTTCTTC. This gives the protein CASSVAVLGLNNEQFF.

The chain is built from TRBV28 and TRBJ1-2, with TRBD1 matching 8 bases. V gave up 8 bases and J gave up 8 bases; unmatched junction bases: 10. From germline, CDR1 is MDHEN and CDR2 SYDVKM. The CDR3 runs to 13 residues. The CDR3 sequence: CASGSTGDNGYTF. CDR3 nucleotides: TGTGCCAGCGGATCGACAGGGGATAACGGCTACACCTTC.

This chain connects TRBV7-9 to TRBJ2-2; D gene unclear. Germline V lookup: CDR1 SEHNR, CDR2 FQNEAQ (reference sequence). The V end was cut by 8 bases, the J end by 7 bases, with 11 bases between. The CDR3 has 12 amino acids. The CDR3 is CASPGGNGELFF. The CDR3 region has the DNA TGTGCCAGCCCGGGTGGGAACGGGGAGCTGTTTTTT. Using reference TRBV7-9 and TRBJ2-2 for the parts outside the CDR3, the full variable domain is DTGVSQNPRHKITKRGQNVTFRCDPISEHNRLYWYRQTLGQGPEFLTYFQNEAQLEKSRLLSDRFSAERPKGSFSTLEIQRTEQGDSAMYLCASPGGNGELFFGEGSRLTVL.

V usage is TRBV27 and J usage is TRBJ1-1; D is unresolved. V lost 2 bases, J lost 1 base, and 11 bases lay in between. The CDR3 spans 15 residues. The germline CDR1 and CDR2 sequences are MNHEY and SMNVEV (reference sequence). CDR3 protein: CASSLIRLRNTEAFF. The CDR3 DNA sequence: TGTGCCAGCAGTTTAATCCGTTTAAGGAACACTGAAGCTTTCTTT.

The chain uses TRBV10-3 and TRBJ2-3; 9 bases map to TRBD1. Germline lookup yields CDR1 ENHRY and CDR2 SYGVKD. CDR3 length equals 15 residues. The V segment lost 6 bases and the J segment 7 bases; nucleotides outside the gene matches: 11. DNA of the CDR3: TGTGCCATCAGCTTAACAGGGGGCATTAGGAATACGCAGTATTTT. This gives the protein CAISLTGGIRNTQYF.

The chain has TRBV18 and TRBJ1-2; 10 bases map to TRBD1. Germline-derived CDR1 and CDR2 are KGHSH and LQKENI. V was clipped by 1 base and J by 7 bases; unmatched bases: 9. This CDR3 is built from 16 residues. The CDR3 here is CASSPLTGGRGGGYTF. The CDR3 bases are TGTGCCAGCTCACCACTGACAGGGGGCCGTGGCGGTGGCTACACCTTC. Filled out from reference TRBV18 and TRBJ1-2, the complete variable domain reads NAGVMQNPRHLVRRRGQEARLRCSPMKGHSHVYWYRQLPEEGLKFMVYLQKENIIDESGMPKERFSAEFPKEGPSILRIQQVVRGDSAAYFCASSPLTGGRGGGYTFGSGTRLTVV.

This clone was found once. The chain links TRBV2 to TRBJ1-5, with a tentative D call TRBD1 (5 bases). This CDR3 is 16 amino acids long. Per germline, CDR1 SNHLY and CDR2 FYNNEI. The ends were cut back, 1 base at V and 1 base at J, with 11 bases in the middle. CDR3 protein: CASSEEVGTSNQPQHF. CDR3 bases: TGTGCCAGCAGTGAAGAGGTGGGGACGAGCAATCAGCCCCAGCATTTT.

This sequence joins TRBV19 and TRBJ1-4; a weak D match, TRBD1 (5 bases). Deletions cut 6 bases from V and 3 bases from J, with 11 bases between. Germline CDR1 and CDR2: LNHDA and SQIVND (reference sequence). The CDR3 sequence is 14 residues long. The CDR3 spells CASRLQEANEKLFF. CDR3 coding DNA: TGTGCCAGTAGGCTACAGGAAGCTAATGAAAAACTGTTTTTT. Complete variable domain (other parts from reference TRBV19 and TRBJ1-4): DGGITQSPKYLFRKEGQNVTLSCEQNLNHDAMYWYRQDPGQGLRLIYYSQIVNDFQKGDIAEGYSVSREKKESFPLTVTSAQKNPTAFYLCASRLQEANEKLFFGSGTQLSVL.

CDR3 amino acids: CASSLAQVFRVNTEAFF. DNA for the CDR3: TGTGCCAGCAGCTTGGCCCAGGTCTTCAGAGTGAACACTGAAGCTTTCTTT. The J gene is TRBJ1-1, the V gene TRBV5-6; D remains ambiguous. CDR1 is SGHDT, CDR2 YYEEEE, per germline. The CDR3 consists of 17 residues. The V gene lost 0 bases and the J gene lost 0 bases, with 15 bases spanning the gap.

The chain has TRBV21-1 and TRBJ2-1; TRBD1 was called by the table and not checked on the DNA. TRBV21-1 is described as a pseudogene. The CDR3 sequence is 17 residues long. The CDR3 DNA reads TGTGCCAGCAGCACAACTACCTCCGGGACAGGGGGCAATGAGCAGTTCTTC. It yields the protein CASSTTTSGTGGNEQFF.

Here the CDR3 reads CASSVGVSGTTGELFF. The CDR3 DNA reads TGTGCCAGCAGCGTAGGGGTTAGCGGGACAACCGGGGAGCTGTTTTTT. V is TRBV9 and J is TRBJ2-2; 8 nucleotides line up with TRBD2. Germline V CDR1 and CDR2: SGDLS, YYNGEE. V shed 0 bases and J 5 bases; nucleotides not matched to a gene: 6. The CDR3 consists of 16 residues.

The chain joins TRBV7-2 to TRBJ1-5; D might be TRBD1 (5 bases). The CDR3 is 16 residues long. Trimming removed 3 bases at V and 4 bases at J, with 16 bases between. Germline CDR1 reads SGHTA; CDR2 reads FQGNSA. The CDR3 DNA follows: TGTGCCAGCAGCTTCGAGCCCAGGGCCCTTAATCAGCCCCAGCATTTT. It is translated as CASSFEPRALNQPQHF.